The next 7 T cell receptor beta chains were all read from a single sample in a study of blood T cell repertoires in COVID-19. This table comes from immunoSEQ multiplex PCR, and its TCRdb copy is limited to in-frame clones, with some not included. The sample holds tens of thousands of clones; 85% to 90% are singletons and the top ten take 10% to 15%. The sequenced sample consisted of peripheral blood. Receptors were obtained from a man older than 75 with acute or convalescent COVID-19.

The chain links TRBV19 to TRBJ2-1; 7 bases align to TRBD2. Germline CDR1 is LNHDA and CDR2 is SQIVND (reference sequence). J gave up 7 bases and V 10 bases, and 10 bases lay outside the gene matches. The CDR3 sequence is 13 residues long. Written as DNA, the CDR3 is TGTGCCACCCATAGGGGAGGGAGAAATGAGCAGTTCTTC. Amino acid sequence: CATHRGGRNEQFF.

The sample holds one count of this clone. This chain connects TRBV7-8 to TRBJ2-3; 8 bases agree with TRBD1. The CDR3 totals 16 residues. Germline loops: CDR1 SGHVS, CDR2 FQNEAQ. The ends lost 1 base at V and 3 bases at J; junction bases unmatched: 6. The CDR3 protein is CASSLVAGQDTDTQYF. In nucleotides, the CDR3 is TGTGCCAGCAGCTTAGTTGCGGGACAGGATACAGATACGCAGTATTTT.

The genes are TRBV28 and TRBJ2-7, with TRBD1 identical over 7 bases. Germline-derived CDR1 and CDR2 are MDHEN and SYDVKM. V shed 3 bases, J shed 0 bases, and the junction held 2 bases outside the gene matches. The CDR3 has 14 residues. CDR3 nucleotide sequence: TGTGCCAGCAGTTTGGGACAGTTCTCCTACGAGCAGTACTTC. It is translated as CASSLGQFSYEQYF.

The count of this clone is one. V and J are TRBV18 and TRBJ1-2, with D perhaps TRBD1 (6 bases). The CDR3 is 14 amino acids. V was trimmed by 3 bases and J by 8 bases, leaving 16 bases between them. CDR1 and CDR2 (germline): KGHSH, LQKENI. CDR3 in DNA: TGTGCCAGCTCACCTGGGGGCCAGGGGCGCGGCTACACCTTC. Protein: CASSPGGQGRGYTF. The entire variable domain, with the rest obtained from reference TRBV18 and TRBJ1-2, is as follows: NAGVMQNPRHLVRRRGQEARLRCSPMKGHSHVYWYRQLPEEGLKFMVYLQKENIIDESGMPKERFSAEFPKEGPSILRIQQVVRGDSAAYFCASSPGGQGRGYTFGSGTRLTVV.

This clone was counted a single time. The V gene is TRBV7-6, the J gene TRBJ1-2; 8 nucleotides agree with TRBD1. The CDR3 covers 13 residues. In germline, CDR1 is SGHVS, CDR2 FNYEAQ. Trimming cost V 4 bases and J 5 bases; bases outside gene matches: 3. The CDR3 loop is CASSSTGGYGYTF. In DNA, the CDR3 is TGTGCCAGCAGCTCCACAGGGGGGTATGGCTACACCTTC.

The chain uses TRBV5-1 and TRBJ1-2, with 11 bases lining up with TRBD1. The V gene end was trimmed by 4 bases and the J gene end by 8 bases; junction bases not matched to a gene: 10. Per the germline V gene, CDR1 is SGHRS and CDR2 is YFSETQ. The CDR3 is 15 amino acids. CDR3 residues: CASSAYGQGAGGYTF. The CDR3 DNA reads TGCGCCAGCAGCGCCTACGGACAGGGGGCTGGAGGCTACACCTTC.

The chain carries TRBV2 and TRBJ2-2; TRBD2 matches 7 bases. With 8 bases clipped from V and 1 base from J, the junction kept 10 bases outside the gene matches. CDR3 length: 16 amino acids. The V gene's germline CDR1 is SNHLY and CDR2 FYNNEI. The CDR3 sequence: CASQPIAGKNTGELFF. The CDR3 region has the DNA TGTGCCAGCCAACCAATAGCGGGCAAGAACACCGGGGAGCTGTTTTTT.